This T cell receptor (beta chain) was recovered during a study of blood T cell repertoires in COVID-19 (dated by TCRdb to about 2020). In terms of the full investigation: Collaborator samples came from the United States, Italy and Spain and covered acute and convalescent phases of COVID-19. The repertoires were released in a freely available public database meant as a resource for research on the immune response to SARS-CoV-2. Deeply sampled blood TCRbeta repertoires from subjects exposed to, actively infected with, or recovered from COVID-19 were included in the dataset. Samples came from the ongoing ImmuneRACE study (first 160 participants) plus 1,254 subjects from 6 global collaborators. Where available, HLA class I and class II types were obtained from metadata supplied by the sample provider rather than from assay-based typing. The material from the prospective study consisted of cDNA or gDNA derived from T cells, B-cell-depleted T cells, or PBMCs. Sample metadata almost always included a de-identified subject ID, COVID-19 status, age in years and sex. The paper's findings and limits, for the study overall: Clinical and demographic metadata were provided uncurated, with the amount varying by source and participant.

The immunoSEQ Assay, a bias-controlled multiplex PCR, was used to amplify TCRbeta CDR3 regions from genomic DNA. On the study's bioinformatics: The number of nucleated cells in each sample was estimated by amplification of reference gene primers within the assay. To quantify the absolute abundance of each unique TCRbeta CDR3 rearrangement, sequence reads were collapsed and filtered. For each sample, productive Simpson clonality was calculated as the square root of Simpson's diversity index over productive rearrangements. Sourced from immuneACCESS, this table was stored by TCRdb with only in-frame sequences that have V and J called. A share of the clones is absent; for the studies checked, an unresolved V gene accounts for under half, and the remainder has no known explanation. V and J calls and clone size are as listed in that table; D and trimming were resolved from the DNA. In this sample the table shows 150,000 to 200,000 clones, 65% to 85% of which occur a single time. Of the sample, around 13% falls within the top ten clones.

As to this clone: This receptor's antigen is unknown. Base qualities are not provided; no much larger clone lies one nucleotide away.

In the prospective study, participants were about 18 to 95 years old, resided in 20 to 30 geographic areas of the United States, and were enrolled through a virtual design. In the prospective study, cohorts were assigned on the basis of participant-reported clinical history obtained from a screening survey and a study questionnaire. Recovered participants in ImmuneRACE Cohort 3 were defined by two consecutive negative NP/OP PCR tests, clearance by a healthcare professional, or resolution of symptoms. Each participant in the prospective study had whole blood, serum and a nasopharyngeal or oropharyngeal swab collected by mobile phlebotomists. Over a roughly two-month period, participants in the prospective study had the option of providing additional blood draws and questionnaires. Before DNA extraction, prospective study blood samples were shipped either frozen or at room temperature. Sequenced input: PBMCs or T cells enriched from blood (not recorded which). This TCR came from a woman aged 55 to 70 who had recovered from COVID-19.

CDR3 region: CASSLTRNEQFF. The sequenced DNA: TGTGCCAGCAGCCTCACTAGAAATGAGCAGTTCTTC. Rearrangement joined TRBV7-2 to TRBJ2-1; the D gene is possibly TRBD2, with 5 bases matching. The CDR1 and CDR2 encoded by the germline V gene are SGHTA and FQGNSA. Counted from cysteine to phenylalanine, this CDR3 has 12 amino acids. Of the read, only the CDR3 DNA is kept; its 36 bases are in frame from base 1. The junction carries 9 bases between V and J, which are trimmed by 5 bases and 7 bases respectively. Reference TRBV7-2 and TRBJ2-1 genes cover what lies past the CDR3, so the full variable domain is GAGVSQSPSNKVTEKGKDVELRCDPISGHTALYWYRQSLGQGLEFLIYFQGNSAPDKSGLPSDRFSAERTGGSVSTLTIQRTQQEDSAVYLCASSLTRNEQFFGPGTRLTVL.